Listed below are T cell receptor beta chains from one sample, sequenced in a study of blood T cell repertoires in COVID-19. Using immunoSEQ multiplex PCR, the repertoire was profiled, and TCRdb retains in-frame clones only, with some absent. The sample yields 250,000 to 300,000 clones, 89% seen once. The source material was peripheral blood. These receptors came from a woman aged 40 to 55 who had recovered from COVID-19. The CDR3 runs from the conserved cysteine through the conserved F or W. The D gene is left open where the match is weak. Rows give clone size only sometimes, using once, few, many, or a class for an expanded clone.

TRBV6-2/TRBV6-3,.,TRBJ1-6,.,CASSYPSDSPLHF,TGTGCCAGCAGTTACCCGTCCGATTCACCCCTCCACTTT
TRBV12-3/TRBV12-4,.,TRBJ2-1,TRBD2,CASSTLARNEQFF,TGTGCCAGCAGCACACTAGCGCGCAATGAGCAGTTCTTC
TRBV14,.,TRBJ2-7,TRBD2,CASKRAGGGEQYF,TGTGCCAGCAAACGGGCGGGAGGAGGCGAGCAGTACTTC
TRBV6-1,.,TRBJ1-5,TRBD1,CASRRDRERGQPQHF,TGTGCCAGCAGACGCGACAGGGAGCGAGGGCAGCCCCAGCATTTT
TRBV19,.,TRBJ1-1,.,CASRGGTVNTEAFF,TGTGCCAGTCGGGGGGGAACTGTGAACACTGAAGCTTTCTTT
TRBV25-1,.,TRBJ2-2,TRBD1,CASSDDRGHDTGELFF,TGTGCCAGCAGTGACGACAGGGGGCATGATACCGGGGAGCTGTTTTTT
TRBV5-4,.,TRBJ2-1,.,CASSLTGPNNEQFF,TGTGCCAGCAGCTTGACAGGGCCTAACAATGAGCAGTTCTTC
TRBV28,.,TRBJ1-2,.,CASTSNYGYTF,TGTGCCAGCACGTCTAACTATGGCTACACCTTC
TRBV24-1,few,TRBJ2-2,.,CATSKLTGELFF,TGTGCCACCAGTAAACTCACCGGGGAGCTGTTTTTT
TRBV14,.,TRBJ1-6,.,CASRTSSSYNSPLHF,TGTGCCAGCAGAACTAGTAGCTCCTATAATTCACCCCTCCACTTT
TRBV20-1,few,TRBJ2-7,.,CSASSLSSEQYF,TGCAGTGCTAGTTCTCTCAGTTCGGAGCAGTACTTC
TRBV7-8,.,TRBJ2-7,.,CASSLEAGPSYEQYF,TGTGCCAGCAGCTTAGAGGCGGGGCCCTCCTACGAGCAGTACTTC
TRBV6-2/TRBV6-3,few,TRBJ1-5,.,CASSYEQGSNQPQHF,TGTGCCAGCAGTTATGAGCAGGGGTCCAATCAGCCCCAGCATTTT
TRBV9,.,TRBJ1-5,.,CASSPQAGVNQPQHF,TGTGCCAGCAGCCCTCAAGCAGGGGTCAATCAGCCCCAGCATTTT
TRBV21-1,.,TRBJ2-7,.,CASSKEPRGQGGMKHEQYF,TGTGCCAGCAGCAAAGAACCCCGGGGGCAGGGAGGGATGAAACACGAGCAGTACTTC
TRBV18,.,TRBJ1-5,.,CASSPEGLGNNQPQHF,TGTGCCAGCTCACCAGAGGGCCTCGGCAACAATCAGCCCCAGCATTTT
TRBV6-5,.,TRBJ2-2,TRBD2,CASSFNQRESGELFF,TGTGCCAGCAGCTTTAATCAGCGGGAGTCCGGGGAGCTGTTTTTT
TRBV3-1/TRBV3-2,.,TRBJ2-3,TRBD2,CASSPRTSGRAPDTQYF,TGTGCCAGCAGCCCTAGGACTAGCGGGAGGGCCCCAGATACGCAGTATTTT
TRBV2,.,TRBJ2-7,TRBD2,CASSGLAEAYEQYF,TGTGCCAGCAGCGGACTAGCGGAGGCCTACGAGCAGTACTTC
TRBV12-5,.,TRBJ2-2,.,CASGLSPELGGELFF,TGTGCTAGTGGTTTATCGCCCGAACTAGGTGGGGAGCTGTTTTTT
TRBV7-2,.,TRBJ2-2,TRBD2,CASSLQGLAGLNTGELFF,TGTGCCAGCAGCTTACAGGGACTAGCGGGACTAAACACCGGGGAGCTGTTTTTT
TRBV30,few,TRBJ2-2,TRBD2,CAWSWREGFTGELFF,TGTGCCTGGTCTTGGCGGGAGGGTTTCACCGGGGAGCTGTTTTTT
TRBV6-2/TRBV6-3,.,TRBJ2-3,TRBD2,CASRYPLYGGSGTDTQYF,TGTGCCAGCAGGTACCCCCTATATGGCGGGAGTGGCACAGATACGCAGTATTTT
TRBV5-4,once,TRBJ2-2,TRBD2,CASSLGTRTNTGELFF,TGTGCCAGCAGCCTCGGGACTAGAACGAACACCGGGGAGCTGTTTTTT
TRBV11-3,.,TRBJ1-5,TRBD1,CASRGAATGKIWDSNQPQHF,TGTGCCAGCAGGGGGGCAGCGACAGGGAAGATTTGGGATAGCAATCAGCCCCAGCATTTT
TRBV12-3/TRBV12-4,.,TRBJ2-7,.,CASSLDSVNEQYF,TGTGCCAGCAGTTTAGACTCCGTTAATGAGCAGTACTTC
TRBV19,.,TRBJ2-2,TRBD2,CASTPGLAGATGELFF,TGTGCCAGTACCCCCGGGCTAGCGGGAGCAACCGGGGAGCTGTTTTTT
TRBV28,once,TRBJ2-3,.,CASSFAATDTQYF,TGTGCCAGCAGTTTCGCGGCCACAGATACGCAGTATTTT
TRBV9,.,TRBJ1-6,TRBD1,CASSVSGGKDSPLHF,TGTGCCAGCAGCGTATCAGGGGGCAAGGATTCACCCCTCCACTTT
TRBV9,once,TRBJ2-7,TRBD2,CASSVEVLSGSSYEQYF,TGTGCCAGCAGCGTAGAAGTGCTGAGCGGGAGTTCCTACGAGCAGTACTTC
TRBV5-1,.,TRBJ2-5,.,CASSTNQETQYF,TGCGCCAGCAGCACAAACCAAGAGACCCAGTACTTC
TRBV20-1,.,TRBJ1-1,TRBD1,CSADRVTEAFF,TGCAGTGCAGACAGGGTAACTGAAGCTTTCTTT